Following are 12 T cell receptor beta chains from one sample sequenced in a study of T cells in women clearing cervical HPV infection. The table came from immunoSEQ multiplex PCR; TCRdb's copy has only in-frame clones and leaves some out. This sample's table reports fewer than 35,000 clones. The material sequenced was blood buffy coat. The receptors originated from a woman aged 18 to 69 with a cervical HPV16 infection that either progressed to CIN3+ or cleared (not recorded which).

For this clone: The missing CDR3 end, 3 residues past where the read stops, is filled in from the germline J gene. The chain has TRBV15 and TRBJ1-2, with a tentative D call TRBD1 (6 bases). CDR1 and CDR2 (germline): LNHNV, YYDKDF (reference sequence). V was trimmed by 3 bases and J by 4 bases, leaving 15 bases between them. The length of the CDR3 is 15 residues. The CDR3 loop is CATSSQRGGTYGYTF. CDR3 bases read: TGTGCCACCAGCAGCCAGCGGGGGGGCACCTATGGC.

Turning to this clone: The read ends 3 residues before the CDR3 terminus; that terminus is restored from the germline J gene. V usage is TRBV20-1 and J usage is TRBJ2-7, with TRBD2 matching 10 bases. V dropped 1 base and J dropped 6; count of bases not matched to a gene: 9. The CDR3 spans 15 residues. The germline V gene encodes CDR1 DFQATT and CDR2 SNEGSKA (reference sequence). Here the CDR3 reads CSARGPPSGGGEQYF. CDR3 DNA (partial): TGCAGTGCTAGAGGCCCTCCGAGCGGGGGGGGCGAG.

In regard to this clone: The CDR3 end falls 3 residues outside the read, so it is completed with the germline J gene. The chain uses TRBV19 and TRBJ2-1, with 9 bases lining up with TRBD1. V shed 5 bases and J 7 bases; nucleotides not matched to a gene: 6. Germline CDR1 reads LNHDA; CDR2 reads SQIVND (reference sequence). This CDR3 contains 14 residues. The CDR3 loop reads CASSAQGARNEQFF. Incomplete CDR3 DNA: TGTGCCAGTAGTGCACAGGGGGCGCGGAATGAG.

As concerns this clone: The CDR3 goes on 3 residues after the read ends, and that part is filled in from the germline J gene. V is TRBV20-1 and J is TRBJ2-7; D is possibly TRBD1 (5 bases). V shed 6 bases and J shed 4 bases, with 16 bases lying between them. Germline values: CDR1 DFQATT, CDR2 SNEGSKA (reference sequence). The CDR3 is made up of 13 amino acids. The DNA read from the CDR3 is TGCAGTGCCCAGAAGGGGAATAGTTACGAG. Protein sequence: CSAQKGNSYE. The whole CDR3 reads CSAQKGNSYEQYF.

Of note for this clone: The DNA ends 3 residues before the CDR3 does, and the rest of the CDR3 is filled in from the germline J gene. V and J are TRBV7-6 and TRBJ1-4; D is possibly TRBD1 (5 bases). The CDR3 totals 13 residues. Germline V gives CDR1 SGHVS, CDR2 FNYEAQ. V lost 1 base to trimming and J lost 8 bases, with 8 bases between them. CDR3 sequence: CASSLGGEEKLFF. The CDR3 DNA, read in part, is TGTGCCAGCAGCTTAGGAGGGGAGGAAAAA.

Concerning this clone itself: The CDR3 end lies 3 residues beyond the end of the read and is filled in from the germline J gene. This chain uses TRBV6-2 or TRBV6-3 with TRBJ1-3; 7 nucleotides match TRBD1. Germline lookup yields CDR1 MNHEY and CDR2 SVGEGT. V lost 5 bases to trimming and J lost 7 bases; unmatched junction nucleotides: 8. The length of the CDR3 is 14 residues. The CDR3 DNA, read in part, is TGTGCCAGCAGTCCTCAACAGGGGAGCAACACC. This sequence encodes CASSPQQGSNT. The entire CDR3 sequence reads CASSPQQGSNTIYF.

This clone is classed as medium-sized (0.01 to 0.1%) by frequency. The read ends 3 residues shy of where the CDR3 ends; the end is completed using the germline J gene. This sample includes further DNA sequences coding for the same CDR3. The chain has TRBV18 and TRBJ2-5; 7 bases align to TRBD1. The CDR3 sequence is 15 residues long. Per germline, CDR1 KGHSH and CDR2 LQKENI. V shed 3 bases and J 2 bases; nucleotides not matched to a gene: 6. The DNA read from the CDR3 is TGTGCCAGCTCACCCCGCCAGGGGGTTCAAGAGACC. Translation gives CASSPRQGVQET. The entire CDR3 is CASSPRQGVQETQYF.

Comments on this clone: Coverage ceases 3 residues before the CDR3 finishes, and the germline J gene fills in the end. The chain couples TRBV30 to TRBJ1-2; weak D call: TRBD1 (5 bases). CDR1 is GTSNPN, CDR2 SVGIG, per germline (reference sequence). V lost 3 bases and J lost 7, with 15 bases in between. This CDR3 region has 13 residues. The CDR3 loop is CAWSHLRGSGYTF. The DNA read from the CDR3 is TGTGCCTGGAGCCACCTGAGGGGCAGTGGC.

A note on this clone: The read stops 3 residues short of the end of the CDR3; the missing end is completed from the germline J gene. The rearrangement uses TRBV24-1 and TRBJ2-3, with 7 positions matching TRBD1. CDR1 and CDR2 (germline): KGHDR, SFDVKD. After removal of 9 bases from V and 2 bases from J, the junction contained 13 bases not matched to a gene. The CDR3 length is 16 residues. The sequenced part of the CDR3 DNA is TGTGCCACCTCAGGGACAGACCCTAGCAACACAGATACG. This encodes CATSGTDPSNTDT. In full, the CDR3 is CATSGTDPSNTDTQYF.

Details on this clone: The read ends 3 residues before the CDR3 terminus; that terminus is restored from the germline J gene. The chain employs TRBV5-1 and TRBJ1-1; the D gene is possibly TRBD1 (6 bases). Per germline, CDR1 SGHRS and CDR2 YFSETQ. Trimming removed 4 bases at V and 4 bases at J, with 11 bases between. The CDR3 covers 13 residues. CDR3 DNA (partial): TGCGCCAGCAGCGGGGGGGACATCACTGAA. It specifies CASSGGDITE. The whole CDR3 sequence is CASSGGDITEAFF.

The CDR3 spells CASSFRSSGNTIYF. The CDR3 DNA, read in part, is TGTGCCAGCAGCTTTAGAAGCTCTGGAAACACC. This chain uses TRBV7-6 with TRBJ1-3, with no clear D. The read gets to within 3 residues of the CDR3 end, and the germline J gene fills in the rest. Germline V CDR1 and CDR2: SGHVS, FNYEAQ. Between the trimmed V and J ends, which lost 3 bases and 0 bases, there was a span of 6 bases. There are 14 residues in the CDR3.

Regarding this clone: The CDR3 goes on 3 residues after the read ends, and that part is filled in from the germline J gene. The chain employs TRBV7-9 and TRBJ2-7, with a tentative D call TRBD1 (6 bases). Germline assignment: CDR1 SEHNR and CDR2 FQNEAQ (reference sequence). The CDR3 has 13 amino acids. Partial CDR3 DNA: TGTTCTAGCAACCGGGACAAGGCCTACGAG. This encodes CSSNRDKAYE. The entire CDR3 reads CSSNRDKAYEQYF.